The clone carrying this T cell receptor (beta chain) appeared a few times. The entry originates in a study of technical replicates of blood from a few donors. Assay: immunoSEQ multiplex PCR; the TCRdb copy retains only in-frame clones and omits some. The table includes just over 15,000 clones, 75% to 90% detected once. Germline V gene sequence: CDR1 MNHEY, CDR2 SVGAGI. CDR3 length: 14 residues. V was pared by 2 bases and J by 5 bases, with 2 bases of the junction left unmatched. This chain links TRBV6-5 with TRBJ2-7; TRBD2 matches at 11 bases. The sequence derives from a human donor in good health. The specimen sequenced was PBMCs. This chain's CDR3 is CASSYGSGRDEQYF. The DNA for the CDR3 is TGTGCCAGCAGTTACGGTAGCGGGAGGGACGAGCAGTACTTC.